This T cell receptor (beta chain) is from a study of blood T cell repertoires in COVID-19. Study-level background: Sites in the United States, Italy and Spain provided acute and convalescent COVID-19 samples. The analysed material was cDNA or gDNA that came from T cells, B-cell-depleted T cells, or PBMCs.

This CDR3 is 14 amino acids long. The germline V gene has CDR1 SEHNR and CDR2 FQNEAQ (reference sequence). Trimming stripped 5 bases from V and 13 bases from J, with 23 bases between. As handled by the study authors: Scientists estimated how many nucleated cells there were by amplifying reference gene primers. Some clones are missing from TCRdb's copy, which holds only in-frame ones; the method was immunoSEQ multiplex PCR. V and J calls and clone size come straight from that table; D and trimming were deduced from the DNA. The data show about 230,000 clones, roughly 80% seen once. The V and J genes are TRBV7-9 and TRBJ1-2, with a tentative D call TRBD1 (6 bases). Material for sequencing was peripheral blood. The clonotype was recovered from an elderly woman with acute or convalescent COVID-19. This chain's CDR3 is CASSQHGTSEGGTF. The DNA of the CDR3 is TGTGCCAGCAGCCAACACGGGACATCCGAGGGTGGCACCTTC. Combining the CDR3 with reference TRBV7-9 and TRBJ1-2 gives the whole variable domain DTGVSQNPRHKITKRGQNVTFRCDPISEHNRLYWYRQTLGQGPEFLTYFQNEAQLEKSRLLSDRFSAERPKGSFSTLEIQRTEQGDSAMYLCASSQHGTSEGGTFGSGTRLTVV.